The 7 T cell receptor beta chains given below trace back to one sample, sequenced in a study of T cells in Graves' hyperthyroidism and ophthalmopathy. TCR beta CDR3 region amplification was performed from RNA transcripts. First-round RT-PCR targeting the TCR CDR3 was performed with the HTBI primer set. TCRdb re-analysed the multiplex PCR reads in MiXCR, keeping a single row per CDR3 protein. The sample contains around 800,000 distinct CDR3 sequences, about two fifths of which appear only once. The material sequenced was blood. The receptors derive from a man aged 18 to 29 with Graves' hyperthyroidism.

In this sample, this clonotype turned up many times. The chain employs TRBV2 and TRBJ1-3; no firm D call. With 2 bases removed from V and 0 bases from J, the gap between germline ends came to 8 bases. Germline V gene lookup returns CDR1 SNHLY and CDR2 FYNNEI. This CDR3 contains 15 residues. The CDR3 loop is CASSEFPSSGNTIYF. The CDR3 DNA reads TGTGCCAGCAGTGAATTCCCCAGCTCTGGAAACACCATATATTTT. Full variable domain (missing parts from reference TRBV2 and TRBJ1-3): EPEVTQTPSHQVTQMGQEVILRCVPISNHLYFYWYRQILGQKVEFLVSFYNNEISEKSEIFDDQFSVERPDGSNFTLKIRSTKLEDSAMYFCASSEFPSSGNTIYFGEGSWLTVV.

This clonotype came up a few times. This chain joins TRBV28 and TRBJ2-5, with 8 bases matching TRBD2. This CDR3 is built from 14 residues. Trimming took 10 bases from V and 5 from J; bases not matched to a gene: 12. Germline CDR1 MDHEN, CDR2 SYDVKM. The CDR3 reads CAIQIAGSGETQYF. The CDR3 nucleotides read TGTGCCATCCAAATAGCGGGATCGGGCGAGACCCAGTACTTC.

As for this clonotype: A read error is possible here, since a much larger clone lies one base away. The chain has TRBV2 and TRBJ1-4; TRBD1 is a possible D gene (6 bases). Per the germline V gene, CDR1 is SNHLY and CDR2 is FYNNEI. V shed 6 bases and J shed 8 bases, with 19 bases lying between them. This CDR3 is 15 amino acids long. In DNA form, the CDR3 reads TGTGCCAGCAGAGGGGGTCGGTCAGGGAGCGAAAAACTGTTTTTT. This sequence encodes CASRGGRSGSEKLFF. Based on the CDR3 plus reference TRBV2 and TRBJ1-4, the full variable domain is EPEVTQTPSHQVTQMGQEVILRCVPISNHLYFYWYRQILGQKVEFLVSFYNNEISEKSEIFDDQFSVERPDGSNFTLKIRSTKLEDSAMYFCASRGGRSGSEKLFFGSGTQLSVL.

This clonotype was seen once. V usage is TRBV12-3 or TRBV12-4 and J usage is TRBJ2-7; tentative D call: TRBD2 (5 bases). V shed 5 bases and J shed 7 bases, with 18 bases lying between them. This CDR3 spans 14 amino acids. CDR3: CASSPPGSTQEQYF. In DNA, the CDR3 is TGTGCCAGCAGTCCCCCGGGATCCACGCAGGAGCAGTACTTC.

The sample holds a few counts of this clonotype. The chain couples TRBV7-8 to TRBJ2-7; no clear D. The CDR3 has 15 residues. Trimming shortened V by 4 bases and J by 6 bases, and 19 bases separated the two germline ends. Germline V gives CDR1 SGHVS, CDR2 FQNEAQ. The CDR3 protein is CASSSAEPRRLEQYF. The CDR3 nucleotides are TGTGCCAGCAGCTCCGCGGAGCCCCGAAGACTCGAGCAGTACTTC.

This clonotype showed up just once. The chain joins TRBV15 to TRBJ2-1, with 8 bases identical to TRBD2. Germline CDR1 reads LNHNV; CDR2 reads YYDKDF (reference sequence). V shed 0 bases, J shed 3 bases, and the junction held 16 bases outside the gene matches. The CDR3 sequence is 20 residues long. This CDR3 is CATSREIYAGGPTHYNEQFF. The CDR3 bases are TGTGCCACCAGCAGAGAGATTTACGCGGGAGGACCTACACACTACAATGAGCAGTTCTTC.

This clonotype has ten or more counts. The V call is TRBV12-3 or TRBV12-4, the J call TRBJ1-5, with D perhaps matching TRBD1 (5 bases). The CDR3 covers 11 residues. With 1 base removed from V and 13 bases from J, the gap between germline ends came to 8 bases. This CDR3 is CASSLGGHQHF. The CDR3 nucleotides are TGTGCCAGCAGTTTAGGGGGCCATCAGCATTTT.